This TCR beta chain was recovered during a study of blood T cells in healthy people across ages. This clonotype has a count of ten or more. Combining a sample-barcoded 5' primer with a J-beta primer mix, a second PCR ran for roughly 7 to 12 cycles. A single record per CDR3 protein comes from TCRdb applying MiXCR to the 5' RACE reads. The profile shows about 780,000 distinct CDR3 sequences, 46% of them singletons. The germline CDR1 and CDR2 sequences are SGHTA and FQGNSA. The CDR3 extends over 14 amino acids. J was trimmed by 2 bases and V by 7 bases; bases with no gene match: 6. The sequence derives from an older man in good health. The V call is TRBV7-2, the J call TRBJ2-3, with 7 bases that match TRBD1. Sequenced material: blood. The CDR3 sequence is CASTNRGPTDTQYF. The CDR3 region has the DNA TGTGCCAGCACGAACAGGGGACCCACAGATACGCAGTATTTT.